The entry below describes one TCR beta chain. The antigen is undetermined. CDR1 and CDR2 (germline): DFQATT, SNEGSKA (reference sequence). This CDR3 comprises 14 residues. Trimming shortened V by 6 bases and J by 4 bases, and 16 bases separated the two germline ends. This record comes from a study of blood T cells in healthy people across ages. A sample-barcoded 5' primer and a J-beta primer mix were used in a second PCR of roughly 7 to 11 cycles. One entry per CDR3 protein results from TCRdb running MiXCR on the 5' RACE reads. Here the sample spans 650,000 to 700,000 distinct CDR3 sequences, about a third being singletons. Findings of the study overall: The percentage of naive T cells correlated strongly with TCR beta diversity.

The sequenced sample was blood. This chain links TRBV20-1 with TRBJ2-1; a weak D match, TRBD2 (7 bases). The TCR comes from a woman aged 80 or older in good health. CDR3 DNA sequence: TGCAGTGCAGCCCGGGGGGCACTGTACAATGAGCAGTTCTTC. It encodes CSAARGALYNEQFF.